A single sample is the source of the 27 T cell receptor beta chains below, sequenced in a study of blood T cell repertoires in COVID-19 (dated by TCRdb to 2020 to 2022). Library method: the immunoSEQ multiplex PCR assay. Drawn from immuneACCESS, this table holds only the in-frame rearrangements with V and J called that TCRdb kept. Clones are partly lost; checked studies trace under half to an unresolved V gene and leave the rest unexplained. A total of 80,000 to 85,000 clones appear in this sample, roughly 80% of them only once. Less than 15% of the sample is taken by the ten largest. Sequencing used peripheral blood. The receptors were gathered from a human donor in a cohort sampled during active COVID-19.

This clone was picked up one time. The CDR3 loop reads CASSLQGSEAFF. In DNA, the CDR3 is TGTGCCAGCAGCTTACAGGGGTCTGAAGCTTTCTTT. This chain joins TRBV5-6 and TRBJ1-1; 7 positions agree with TRBD1. CDR1 is SGHDT, CDR2 YYEEEE, per germline. With V trimmed by 2 bases and J by 6 bases, 1 base remained unmatched. The CDR3 extends over 12 amino acids. Complete variable domain (other parts from reference TRBV5-6 and TRBJ1-1): DAGVTQSPTHLIKTRGQQVTLRCSPKSGHDTVSWYQQALGQGPQFIFQYYEEEERQRGNFPDRFSGHQFPNYSSELNVNALLLGDSALYLCASSLQGSEAFFGQGTRLTVV.

J is TRBJ1-2 and V is TRBV7-8, with 8 bases fitting TRBD1. The CDR3 covers 15 residues. CDR1 is SGHVS, CDR2 FQNEAQ, per germline. V shed 4 bases and J 2 bases; nucleotides not matched to a gene: 6. The CDR3 nucleotides read TGTGCCAGCAGCTCGGTGACAGGGGCCAACTATGGCTACACCTTC. It specifies CASSSVTGANYGYTF.

V gene TRBV29-1 combines with J gene TRBJ1-1; TRBD1 aligns across 8 bases. Germline loops: CDR1 SQVTM, CDR2 ANQGSEA. With V trimmed by 6 bases and J by 3 bases, 12 bases remained unmatched. CDR3 length equals 15 residues. The CDR3 protein is CSVLRPGGMDTEAFF. DNA of the CDR3: TGCAGCGTCCTGCGGCCAGGGGGCATGGACACTGAAGCTTTCTTT.

V usage is TRBV11-1 and J usage is TRBJ1-3; D is undetermined. V was pared by 5 bases and J by 2 bases, with 16 bases between. The CDR3 has 16 amino acids. Germline V gene lookup returns CDR1 SGHAT and CDR2 FQDESV (reference sequence). CDR3 region: CASSRRGTVTGNTIYF. As DNA, the CDR3 is TGTGCCAGCAGCAGACGGGGTACCGTGACTGGAAACACCATATATTTT.

The chain has TRBV19 and TRBJ2-7; TRBD1 agrees at 10 bases. The CDR3 covers 15 residues. CDR1 and CDR2 (germline): LNHDA, SQIVND (reference sequence). The V gene end was trimmed by 4 bases and the J gene end by 6 bases; junction bases not matched to a gene: 9. This chain's CDR3 is CASSNLGTGVGEQYF. CDR3 nucleotides: TGTGCCAGTAGTAATTTAGGGACAGGGGTTGGCGAGCAGTACTTC. Variable domain in full (rest from reference TRBV19 and TRBJ2-7): DGGITQSPKYLFRKEGQNVTLSCEQNLNHDAMYWYRQDPGQGLRLIYYSQIVNDFQKGDIAEGYSVSREKKESFPLTVTSAQKNPTAFYLCASSNLGTGVGEQYFGPGTRLTVT.

The chain combines TRBV6-5 with TRBJ2-2, with D possibly matching TRBD2 (6 bases). Trimming left V 0 bases short and J 2 bases short, with 10 bases between. The CDR3 loop spans 16 amino acids. The germline CDR1 and CDR2 sequences are MNHEY and SVGAGI. For the CDR3, the DNA is TGTGCCAGCAGTTACTCGTTGCGGGGTAACACCGGGGAGCTGTTTTTT. Its protein is CASSYSLRGNTGELFF.

The chain joins TRBV30 to TRBJ1-2, with D possibly matching TRBD1 (5 bases). V lost 0 bases and J lost 5, with 10 bases in between. Looked up from germline, CDR1 is GTSNPN and CDR2 is SVGIG (reference sequence). The CDR3 has 13 residues. CDR3 sequence (DNA): TGTGCCTGGAGTGTCGACAGAACTTATGGCTACACCTTC. Protein product: CAWSVDRTYGYTF. The full variable domain, rest sourced from reference TRBV30 and TRBJ1-2, is SQTIHQWPATLVQPVGSPLSLECTVEGTSNPNLYWYRQAAGRGLQLLFYSVGIGQISSEVPQNLSASRPQDRQFILSSKKLLLSDSGFYLCAWSVDRTYGYTFGSGTRLTVV.

V is TRBV12-3 or TRBV12-4 and J is TRBJ1-2; no clear D gene. V was trimmed by 3 bases and J by 6 bases, leaving 11 bases between them. The CDR3 consists of 13 residues. CDR3 amino acids: CASSFRGWHGYTF. The CDR3 DNA follows: TGTGCCAGCAGTTTTAGAGGGTGGCATGGCTACACCTTC.

V usage is TRBV10-3 and J usage is TRBJ1-2, with unresolved D. The CDR3 covers 16 residues. V lost 0 bases to trimming and J lost 0 bases, with 11 bases between them. Germline assignment: CDR1 ENHRY and CDR2 SYGVKD. The CDR3 DNA reads TGTGCCATCAGTGAGTCTGCGGCGTTAGCTAACTATGGCTACACCTTC. Its protein is CAISESAALANYGYTF.

Worth noting for this clone: One end of the junction does not line up with germline, which may come from a read error. This chain links TRBV29-1 with TRBJ1-2, with D hard to call. There are 12 residues in the CDR3. CDR1 and CDR2 (germline): SQVTM, ANQGSEA. CDR3 in DNA: TGCAGCGTAAGCAAAAATCCCTATAGCTACACCTTC. Translation gives CSVSKNPYSYTF.

V gene TRBV5-1 combines with J gene TRBJ1-1; weak D call: TRBD1 (6 bases). V lost 5 bases and J lost 0, with 17 bases in between. The CDR3 totals 16 residues. CDR1 is SGHRS and CDR2 is YFSETQ in the germline V gene. This CDR3 reads CASRVGQGGMNTEAFF. DNA for the CDR3: TGCGCCAGCAGGGTTGGTCAAGGGGGAATGAACACTGAAGCTTTCTTT.

This clone occurred a few times. The chain has TRBV28 and TRBJ1-5; 7 nucleotides match TRBD1. The CDR3 length is 19 residues. CDR1 MDHEN and CDR2 SYDVKM come from the germline V gene. V dropped 6 bases and J dropped 12; count of bases not matched to a gene: 29. This CDR3 is CASSFPLFGTADWSKRQHF. CDR3 nucleotide sequence: TGTGCCAGCAGCTTTCCGTTGTTTGGGACAGCGGACTGGTCAAAGCGCCAGCATTTT.

The J gene is TRBJ1-2, the V gene TRBV15; TRBD1 aligns across 8 bases. Germline loops: CDR1 LNHNV, CDR2 YYDKDF (reference sequence). There are 16 residues in the CDR3. V was pared by 0 bases and J by 4 bases, with 7 bases of the junction left unmatched. The CDR3 loop is CATSRELTGAGYGYTF. The CDR3 DNA reads as TGTGCCACCAGCAGAGAGCTGACAGGGGCGGGCTATGGCTACACCTTC.

The V and J genes are TRBV5-1 and TRBJ2-6, with 11 nucleotides matching TRBD1. This CDR3 is 20 amino acids long. V was pared by 6 bases and J by 1 base, with 15 bases of the junction left unmatched. The germline V gene encodes CDR1 SGHRS and CDR2 YFSETQ. The chain's CDR3 is CASNKGTGGTSASGANVLTF. The DNA for the CDR3 is TGCGCCAGCAACAAAGGGACAGGGGGAACGTCTGCTTCTGGGGCCAACGTCCTGACTTTC.

The CDR3 region has the DNA TGTGCCAGTAGCCAGCCGGGACAGGGGCCCCTAAATTCACCCCTCCACTTT. This sequence encodes CASSQPGQGPLNSPLHF. The chain has TRBV19 and TRBJ1-6, with 10 bases that match TRBD1. V lost 6 bases to trimming and J lost 7 bases; unmatched junction nucleotides: 12. The CDR3 is 17 amino acids. Germline CDR1 LNHDA, CDR2 SQIVND (reference sequence). Combining the CDR3 with reference TRBV19 and TRBJ1-6 gives the whole variable domain DGGITQSPKYLFRKEGQNVTLSCEQNLNHDAMYWYRQDPGQGLRLIYYSQIVNDFQKGDIAEGYSVSREKKESFPLTVTSAQKNPTAFYLCASSQPGQGPLNSPLHFGNGTRLTVT.

The chain carries TRBV2 and TRBJ2-6, with TRBD2 identical over 8 bases. This CDR3 spans 21 amino acids. The junction had 14 bases not matched to a gene; V was cut back by 0 bases and J by 1 base. Per germline, CDR1 SNHLY and CDR2 FYNNEI. The CDR3 region is CASSEALWRGAEPSGANVLTF. The CDR3, as DNA: TGTGCCAGCAGTGAAGCGCTTTGGCGGGGGGCTGAGCCATCTGGGGCCAACGTCCTGACTTTC. Complete variable domain (other parts from reference TRBV2 and TRBJ2-6): EPEVTQTPSHQVTQMGQEVILRCVPISNHLYFYWYRQILGQKVEFLVSFYNNEISEKSEIFDDQFSVERPDGSNFTLKIRSTKLEDSAMYFCASSEALWRGAEPSGANVLTFGAGSRLTVL.

V usage is TRBV3-1 (or the pseudogene TRBV3-2) and J usage is TRBJ2-5; a weak D match, TRBD2 (5 bases). The CDR3 consists of 15 residues. The V end was cut by 3 bases, the J end by 1 base, with 12 bases between. CDR1 and CDR2 (germline): LGHDT, YNNKEL (reference sequence). This CDR3 is CASSQQTKGQETQYF. CDR3 bases: TGTGCCAGCAGCCAGCAGACTAAGGGCCAAGAGACCCAGTACTTC.

The chain links TRBV4-2 to TRBJ2-7; the D gene is possibly TRBD1 (6 bases). Between the trimmed V and J ends, which lost 4 bases and 2 bases, there was a span of 18 bases. Germline V gene lookup returns CDR1 LGHNA and CDR2 YNFKEQ. The CDR3 loop spans 16 amino acids. CDR3 DNA: TGTGCCAGCAGCCGAGGCGGCTACAGGGATCCCTACGAGCAGTACTTC. Protein product: CASSRGGYRDPYEQYF.

In this sample, this clone turned up a few times. This chain joins TRBV19 and TRBJ2-7; 7 bases line up with TRBD1. V lost 3 bases and J lost 1; bases outside the gene matches: 6. The germline V gene has CDR1 LNHDA and CDR2 SQIVND (reference sequence). This CDR3 is built from 15 residues. The CDR3 DNA sequence: TGTGCCAGTAGTATCACCGACAGGGAGTCCTACGAGCAGTACTTC. This encodes CASSITDRESYEQYF.

This clone was recorded only once. V usage is TRBV15 and J usage is TRBJ1-3, with 8 bases lining up with TRBD1. The V gene's germline CDR1 is LNHNV and CDR2 YYDKDF (reference sequence). J was trimmed by 0 bases and V by 4 bases; bases with no gene match: 2. The CDR3 consists of 15 residues. The CDR3 spells CATSKDRGSGNTIYF. For the CDR3, the DNA is TGTGCCACCAGCAAAGACAGGGGCTCTGGAAACACCATATATTTT.

The J gene is TRBJ1-2, the V gene TRBV15; D ambiguous. The V gene lost 0 bases and the J gene lost 4 bases, with 9 bases spanning the gap. CDR1 is LNHNV, CDR2 YYDKDF, per germline (reference sequence). The CDR3 runs to 14 residues. CDR3 DNA sequence: TGTGCCACCAGCAGAGATGCACAGAGCTATGGCTACACCTTC. Its protein is CATSRDAQSYGYTF.

The J gene is TRBJ2-1, the V gene TRBV7-2; possibly TRBD1 for D (6 bases). The CDR3 runs 12 residues. V dropped 3 bases and J dropped 9 bases, with 9 bases sitting between them. CDR1 SGHTA and CDR2 FQGNSA come from the germline V gene. This CDR3 is CASSFRGGEQFF. In nucleotides, the CDR3 is TGTGCCAGCAGCTTCAGGGGTGGTGAGCAGTTCTTC.

The chain carries TRBV27 and TRBJ1-2, with 7 bases fitting TRBD1. This CDR3 contains 15 residues. V shed 5 bases, J shed 3 bases, and the junction held 9 bases outside the gene matches. Germline values: CDR1 MNHEY, CDR2 SMNVEV (reference sequence). Here the CDR3 reads CASSLRTGTYYGYTF. The DNA for the CDR3 is TGTGCCAGCAGTCTCCGGACAGGAACCTACTATGGCTACACCTTC.

This chain uses TRBV18 with TRBJ1-5; D might be TRBD1 (5 bases). The CDR3 spans 15 residues. Trimming pared 3 bases from V and 4 bases from J, leaving 13 bases between. Germline-derived CDR1 and CDR2 are KGHSH and LQKENI. CDR3 amino acids: CASSPIKGWNQPQHF. The CDR3 region has the DNA TGTGCCAGCTCACCCATCAAGGGGTGGAATCAGCCCCAGCATTTT.

This clone was seen a few times. V and J are TRBV18 and TRBJ2-7, with 9 positions matching TRBD1. The CDR3 is made up of 16 amino acids. The trim removed 3 bases at V and 1 base at J, leaving 7 bases unmatched. CDR1 and CDR2 (germline): KGHSH, LQKENI. The CDR3 sequence is CASSPRLTGGSYEQYF. The CDR3 coding sequence is TGTGCCAGCTCACCCAGACTGACAGGGGGTTCCTACGAGCAGTACTTC. Variable domain in full (rest from reference TRBV18 and TRBJ2-7): NAGVMQNPRHLVRRRGQEARLRCSPMKGHSHVYWYRQLPEEGLKFMVYLQKENIIDESGMPKERFSAEFPKEGPSILRIQQVVRGDSAAYFCASSPRLTGGSYEQYFGPGTRLTVT.

The V gene is TRBV5-1, the J gene TRBJ2-5; D may be TRBD2 (5 bases). Between the trimmed V and J ends, which lost 4 bases and 0 bases, there was a span of 13 bases. This CDR3 comprises 15 residues. Germline assignment: CDR1 SGHRS and CDR2 YFSETQ. CDR3 sequence: CASSSRPGNQETQYF. CDR3 DNA sequence: TGCGCCAGCAGCAGCAGACCGGGGAACCAAGAGACCCAGTACTTC.

The V and J genes are TRBV7-2 and TRBJ1-5; D possibly corresponds to TRBD1 (6 bases). The length of the CDR3 is 17 residues. Between the trimmed V and J ends, which lost 2 bases and 1 base, there was a span of 15 bases. Germline CDR1 and CDR2: SGHTA and FQGNSA. CDR3 residues: CASSLYGRGRSNQPQHF. CDR3 DNA sequence: TGTGCCAGCAGCTTATATGGGAGGGGGAGAAGCAATCAGCCCCAGCATTTT.